This TCR beta chain was captured by sequencing in a study of T cell repertoires in cytomegalovirus infection. Turning to the study itself: Both a matching HLA type and CMV infection were indicated by public TCR beta signatures.

TCRdb independently ran MiXCR on the reads; one entry per CDR3 protein. There are about half a million distinct CDR3 sequences in the sample; about 44% occur only once, and 35% to 50% lies in the top ten. Per germline, CDR1 SGHTA and CDR2 FQGNSA. The CDR3 extends over 14 amino acids. Deletions cut 5 bases from V and 5 bases from J, with 15 bases between. Regarding this clonotype: Its matching antigen is unknown.

Broader study findings: Frequencies of public TCR beta families were cumulated, and this identified carriers of CMV plus the relevant HLA. The ex vivo response showed dominance by HLA-C-restricted CMV-specific TCR beta clonotypes.

Specimen: cultured PBMCs, collected from culture after CMV antigen stimulation. The rearrangement joins TRBV7-2 to TRBJ2-5, with a possible D match to TRBD2 (5 bases). This sequence was found in a human donor in good health (CMV status not recorded). Some clones in this sample may be carry-over from other donors' samples. CDR3: CASSGLNSWETQYF. The CDR3 DNA is TGTGCCAGCAGCGGACTGAACTCTTGGGAGACCCAGTACTTC.